This entry concerns a single TCR beta chain. A read error is possible here, since a much larger clone lies one base away. The CDR3 spans 15 residues. V was clipped by 6 bases and J by 1 base; unmatched bases: 5. These data come from a study of read filtering for tumor transcriptome and immune sequencing. The library was built from approximately 400 ng RNA with molecular barcoded adaptors for alpha/delta and beta/gamma chains. In TCRdb, the reads were re-called with MiXCR into one record per CDR3 protein. The data show some 41,000 distinct CDR3 sequences, with approximately 12% seen just once and approximately 34% held by the top ten.

The receptor comes from a donor aged 40 or older with multiple myeloma. Sequenced input: a population of CD138-negative cells sorted from bone marrow. The rearrangement joins TRBV12-3 or TRBV12-4 to TRBJ1-5; 8 bases are a match to TRBD1. The CDR3 coding sequence is TGTGCCAGCAGGCCAGGGGGCACGAGCAATCAGCCCCAGCATTTT. Its translation: CASRPGGTSNQPQHF.